This T cell receptor (beta chain) is drawn from a study of spatial heterogeneity in lung cancer. Looking at the study overall: Detection consistently yielded more beta chains than alpha chains. Whole-study findings and limits: Blood contained ubiquitous expanded tumor TCRs more at resection than at follow-up.

Time point given: sample taken at primary tumor resection. Sequencing covered unsorted whole RNA taken from tumor, nontumor lung or frozen PBMC. This clonotype was detected many times. What it binds is unknown. Each TCR cDNA molecule carried a unique molecular identifier. TCRdb fed the 5' RACE reads into MiXCR, producing one record per CDR3 protein. The table lists tens of thousands of distinct CDR3 sequences, roughly 4.9% of them singletons. V lost 6 bases and J 4 bases, leaving 12 bases between the germline ends. CDR3 length: 14 residues. The material was PBMCs, obtained at surgery. This clonotype originated in a female donor with early-stage non-small cell lung cancer. This sequence joins TRBV12-3 or TRBV12-4 and TRBJ1-4, with unresolved D. The CDR3 sequence is CASSQTDRNEKLFF. As DNA, the CDR3 is TGTGCCAGCAGCCAGACTGATCGTAATGAAAAACTGTTTTTT.